Reported below is one T cell receptor beta chain. Its specificity is not known. There are 14 residues in the CDR3. Trimming took off 5 bases at V and 5 bases at J, with 14 bases between the two ends. Germline V gene lookup returns CDR1 SEHNR and CDR2 FQNEAQ (reference sequence). These data are taken from a study of shared clonotypes between healthy human individuals. Study context: Each donor contributed plates that comprised three CD4 naive, three CD4 memory, two CD8 naive and one CD8 memory. General study findings and limits: Of the naive CD4 clonotypes, 4% to 5% were shared across several donors. It was the non-shared clonotypes that had lower generation probabilities than clonotypes shared by all four donors.

Libraries were prepared by immunoSEQ multiplex PCR; TCRdb keeps only in-frame clonotypes and omits some of them. This table holds about 2 million clones, roughly 95% found once. The V call is TRBV7-9, the J call TRBJ2-3; TRBD2 might be the D (7 bases). Sequencing was done on a sample of naive CD4+ T cells sorted from blood. As for subset: CD45RA+ positively selected. The sequence came from a man aged 18-30 years in good health. The CDR3 sequence is CASSPGGGGDTQYF. The CDR3, as DNA: TGTGCCAGCAGCCCGGGCGGGGGCGGAGATACGCAGTATTTT.